Listed below are T cell receptor beta chains from one sample, sequenced in a study of T-cell memory formation after mild COVID-19. A single record per CDR3 protein comes from TCRdb applying MiXCR to the 5' RACE reads. The repertoire holds about 560,000 distinct CDR3 sequences, with less than 25% as singletons. Sequencing input: PBMCs or a T cell subset sorted from them (not recorded which). These receptors were taken from an adult woman who had mild COVID-19 (a few samples of this study predate the infection). Cell type and time point are not known. Both conserved end residues are part of each CDR3. Fields, in order: clone size, V gene, D gene, J gene, CDR3 DNA, CDR3 protein. A D gene is named only where the DNA matches it firmly. Clone sizes are given selectively: once, few, many, or a class where the clone is expanded.

few	TRBV12-3/TRBV12-4	NA	TRBJ1-1	TGTGCCAGCAGTTTCGCGGCCAGGTCGAACACTGAAGCTTTCTTT	CASSFAARSNTEAFF
many	TRBV4-1	TRBD2	TRBJ2-3	TGCGCCAGCAGCCCGCTGAGGGCGGGGGGAACGCAGTATTTT	CASSPLRAGGTQYF
NA	TRBV3-1	TRBD1	TRBJ2-7	TGTGCCAGCAGCCAAGACCCTTGGTCAGGGGGCCGCTCCTACGAGCAGTACTTC	CASSQDPWSGGRSYEQYF
NA	TRBV14	TRBD2	TRBJ2-1	TGTGCCAGCAGCCTAACGACGGAGCGGGATAAAGGGTTCTTC	CASSLTTERDKGFF
NA	TRBV2	NA	TRBJ2-5	TGTGCCAGCAAGAGAGACGTGGATAAGACCCAGTACTTC	CASKRDVDKTQYF
NA	TRBV7-9	NA	TRBJ2-5	TGTGCCAGCAGCTTAACCGTAGGGACTCAAGAGACCCAGTACTTC	CASSLTVGTQETQYF
NA	TRBV5-1	NA	TRBJ2-7	TGCGCCAGCAGTAAGGGGCAGGGGCACTCCTACGAGCAGTACTTC	CASSKGQGHSYEQYF
NA	TRBV29-1	NA	TRBJ2-3	TGCAGCGTTGAGAGGACAGCTGATACGCAGTATTTT	CSVERTADTQYF
NA	TRBV20-1	TRBD2	TRBJ2-7	TGCAGTGCTAGACCCGGACTAGCGGGGGGGCTCTACGAGCAGTACTTC	CSARPGLAGGLYEQYF
NA	TRBV27	NA	TRBJ2-7	TGTGCCAGCAGTTTAGGAGAGGGGTATAAGTCCTACGAGCAGTACTTC	CASSLGEGYKSYEQYF
many	TRBV20-1	NA	TRBJ1-1	TGCAGTGCTAGAGATGCGGCAGGAGTGAACACTGAAGCTTTCTTT	CSARDAAGVNTEAFF
once	TRBV24-1	NA	TRBJ1-1	TGTGCCACCAGTGATAGGCAGTACACTGAAGCTTTCTTT	CATSDRQYTEAFF
NA	TRBV11-2	TRBD2	TRBJ2-3	TGTGCCAGCAGCTTGGGTTGGACTAGCGAGTGGAATACGCAGTATTTT	CASSLGWTSEWNTQYF
few	TRBV5-5	TRBD1	TRBJ2-7	TGTGCCAGCAGCCGGGACAGGGCTTTTTACGAGCAGTACTTC	CASSRDRAFYEQYF
NA	TRBV3-1	NA	TRBJ1-1	TGTGCCAGCAGCCCTTTCTTCTCGGACACTGAAGCTTTCTTT	CASSPFFSDTEAFF
NA	TRBV12-3/TRBV12-4	TRBD1	TRBJ2-7	TGTGCCAGCAGTACGGACAGGGCATCCTACGAGCAGTACTTC	CASSTDRASYEQYF
many	TRBV5-1	TRBD2	TRBJ2-3	TGCGCCAGCAGCTCCACTAGCGATGGGGATACGCAGTATTTT	CASSSTSDGDTQYF
NA	TRBV25-1	TRBD1	TRBJ2-1	TGTGCCAGCAGGGTGGGACAGAGCTCCTACAATGAGCAGTTCTTC	CASRVGQSSYNEQFF
NA	TRBV20-1	TRBD2	TRBJ2-5	TGCAGTGCTAAAGGACTAGCGGGAGGGCAGGAGACCCAGTACTTC	CSAKGLAGGQETQYF
NA	TRBV6-5	NA	TRBJ2-6	TGTGCCAGCAGTTATCCCCCGGGGGCGACTGGGGCCAACGTCCTGACTTTC	CASSYPPGATGANVLTF
NA	TRBV29-1	TRBD1	TRBJ2-2	TGCAGCGTTACTAGGGACAGCAACACCGGGGAGCTGTTTTTT	CSVTRDSNTGELFF
NA	TRBV11-2	TRBD1	TRBJ2-3	TGTGCCAGCAGCAACAGACAGGGGACGTACACAGATACGCAGTATTTT	CASSNRQGTYTDTQYF
few	TRBV6-1	NA	TRBJ1-6	TGTGCCAGCAGTGAAGCAGGAGGGTTTGGTTCACCCCTCCACTTT	CASSEAGGFGSPLHF
NA	TRBV12-3/TRBV12-4	NA	TRBJ2-5	TGTGCCAGCGGGGGAGGAGTAGCGGAGGTCCAAGAGACCCAGTACTTC	CASGGGVAEVQETQYF
NA	TRBV24-1	NA	TRBJ2-6	TGTGCCACCAGTGATGCCGGGTCTGGGGCCAACGTCCTGACTTTC	CATSDAGSGANVLTF
NA	TRBV3-1	NA	TRBJ2-4	TGTGCCAGCAGCCCCCAGAGGGTCCAAGGTAACATTCAGTACTTC	CASSPQRVQGNIQYF
NA	TRBV20-1	NA	TRBJ2-1	TGCAGTGCTAGGGAAGGCGGCAATGAGCAGTTCTTC	CSAREGGNEQFF
few	TRBV13	NA	TRBJ1-3	TGTGCCAGCAGCTTATCGGGTGACTCTGGAAACACCATATATTTT	CASSLSGDSGNTIYF
few	TRBV29-1	NA	TRBJ2-1	TGCAGCGGTCGGATGGGGGCAGCCTACAATGAGCAGTTCTTC	CSGRMGAAYNEQFF
few	TRBV5-4	TRBD1	TRBJ2-5	TGTGCCAGCAGCCGCAAAAGACAGGGGGGCGAGACCCAGTACTTC	CASSRKRQGGETQYF
few	TRBV19	TRBD2	TRBJ2-1	TGTGCCAGTAGTATCTTGACTAGCGGGAGGGGCAATGAGCAGTTCTTC	CASSILTSGRGNEQFF
few	TRBV27	TRBD2	TRBJ2-3	TGTGCCAGCAGCGGGACTAGCGGGAGCCTCATCACAGATACGCAGTATTTT	CASSGTSGSLITDTQYF
NA	TRBV20-1	NA	TRBJ1-4	TGCAGTGCTAGACCTAAATACAGAGCAACTAATGAAAAACTGTTTTTT	CSARPKYRATNEKLFF
many	TRBV7-2	NA	TRBJ2-7	TGTGCCAGCAGCTTCCAAACTTACGAGCAGTACTTC	CASSFQTYEQYF
NA	TRBV20-1	NA	TRBJ1-1	TGCAGTGCCTCAGACAGCATGAACACTGAAGCTTTCTTT	CSASDSMNTEAFF
NA	TRBV11-2	NA	TRBJ2-4	TGTGCCAGCAGCTTAGATCCCAGCATTCAGTACTTC	CASSLDPSIQYF
NA	TRBV14	NA	TRBJ2-3	TGTGCCAGCAGCCAAGCAGCGGCCGCCCGGGTTACGCAGTATTTT	CASSQAAAARVTQYF
NA	TRBV12-3/TRBV12-4	NA	TRBJ1-3	TGTGCCAGCACTGTCAAGAACTCTGGAAACACCATATATTTT	CASTVKNSGNTIYF
NA	TRBV7-2	TRBD1	TRBJ1-2	TGTGCCAGCAGCTCGACACAGGGGTTTGGCTATGGCTACACCTTC	CASSSTQGFGYGYTF
NA	TRBV6-6	NA	TRBJ2-3	TGTGCCAGCAGTTACTCTTGGAATACGCAGTATTTT	CASSYSWNTQYF
NA	TRBV19	NA	TRBJ1-5	TGTGCCAGTACGATTGGGGCCTCTAGCAATCAGCCCCAGCATTTT	CASTIGASSNQPQHF
many	TRBV3-1	NA	TRBJ2-5	TGTGCCAGCAGCCAAACCGGGACACCGGCGAAAGAGACCCAGTACTTC	CASSQTGTPAKETQYF
NA	TRBV11-2	TRBD2	TRBJ2-3	TGTGCCAGCAGCTTAACTGGGGGGGGAACCTCCCGCACAGATACGCAGTATTTT	CASSLTGGGTSRTDTQYF
NA	TRBV20-1	NA	TRBJ1-5	TGCAGTGCTAGAAAGGAAACAGGGAATCAGCCCCAGCATTTT	CSARKETGNQPQHF
NA	TRBV6-5	NA	TRBJ2-7	TGTGCCAGCAGTTATTCTACAGGGTCTAGAGAGCAGTACTTC	CASSYSTGSREQYF
NA	TRBV6-5	TRBD2	TRBJ2-2	TGTGCCAGCAGTTACTCGGGACTAGCGGGAGTCAGCACCGGGGAGCTGTTTTTT	CASSYSGLAGVSTGELFF
NA	TRBV18	TRBD1	TRBJ1-5	TGTGCCAGCTCACCTTGGGACAGGGGGAGCAATCAGCCCCAGCATTTT	CASSPWDRGSNQPQHF
NA	TRBV12-3/TRBV12-4	NA	TRBJ1-5	TGTGCCAGCAGTGAACAGGGTTCCCAGCCCCAGCATTTT	CASSEQGSQPQHF
NA	TRBV15	NA	TRBJ1-1	TGTGCCACCAGCAGAGATTTCAGTTCTCTCGGCATGAACACTGAAGCTTTCTTT	CATSRDFSSLGMNTEAFF
NA	TRBV2	NA	TRBJ2-5	TGTGCCAGCAGTGAAGGGGTTAGCGAAGAGACCCAGTACTTC	CASSEGVSEETQYF
few	TRBV12-3/TRBV12-4	NA	TRBJ2-7	TGTGCCAGCAGCGGCGGTTTGGGAACCTACGAGCAGTACTTC	CASSGGLGTYEQYF
NA	TRBV19	NA	TRBJ1-2	TGTGCCAGTAAGTCGGGAGGCTCCGATGGATATGGCTACACCTTC	CASKSGGSDGYGYTF
few	TRBV18	NA	TRBJ1-1	TGTGCCAGCTCACCCCTACGGGGGAACGAGGCCACTGAAGCTTTCTTT	CASSPLRGNEATEAFF
many	TRBV7-3	NA	TRBJ2-1	TGTGCCAGCAGCTTAATGGTGGGCAATGAGCAGTTCTTC	CASSLMVGNEQFF
NA	TRBV2	NA	TRBJ1-5	TGTGCCAGCAGGGACTCGGAGAATCAGCCCCAGCATTTT	CASRDSENQPQHF
few	TRBV12-3/TRBV12-4	TRBD2	TRBJ2-2	TGTGCCAGCAGTTGGGCATGGCGGGGGGGCCTCAGCGGGGAGCTGTTTTTT	CASSWAWRGGLSGELFF
NA	TRBV6-6	NA	TRBJ1-1	TGTGCCAGCAGTCCCGGTCCTTACAACACTGAAGCTTTCTTT	CASSPGPYNTEAFF
once	TRBV9	NA	TRBJ1-4	TGTGCCAGCAGCGGCGGGTCAGGGGATCCTAGCGAAAAACTGTTTTTT	CASSGGSGDPSEKLFF
few	TRBV12-3/TRBV12-4	NA	TRBJ2-2	TGTGCCAGCAGGGCCCTAGAAGCCGGGGAGCTGTTTTTT	CASRALEAGELFF
many	TRBV7-2	NA	TRBJ2-1	TGTGCCAGCAGCTTGTCAGCCGTGGTAAATGAGCAGTTCTTC	CASSLSAVVNEQFF